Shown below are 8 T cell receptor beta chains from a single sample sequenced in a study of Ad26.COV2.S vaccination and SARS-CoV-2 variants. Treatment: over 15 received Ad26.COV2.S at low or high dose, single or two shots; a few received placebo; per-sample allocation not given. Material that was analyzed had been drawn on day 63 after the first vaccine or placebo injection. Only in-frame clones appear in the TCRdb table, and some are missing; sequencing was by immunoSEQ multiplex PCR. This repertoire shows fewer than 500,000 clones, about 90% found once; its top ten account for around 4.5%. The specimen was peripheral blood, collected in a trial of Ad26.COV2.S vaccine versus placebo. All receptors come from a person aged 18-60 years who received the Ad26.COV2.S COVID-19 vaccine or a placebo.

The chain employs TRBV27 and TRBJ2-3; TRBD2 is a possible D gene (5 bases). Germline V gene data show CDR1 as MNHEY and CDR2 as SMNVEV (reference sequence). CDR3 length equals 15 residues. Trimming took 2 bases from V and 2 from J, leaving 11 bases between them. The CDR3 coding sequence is TGTGCCAGCAGTTTAGGCTGGGAGTTCACAGATACGCAGTATTTT. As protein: CASSLGWEFTDTQYF.

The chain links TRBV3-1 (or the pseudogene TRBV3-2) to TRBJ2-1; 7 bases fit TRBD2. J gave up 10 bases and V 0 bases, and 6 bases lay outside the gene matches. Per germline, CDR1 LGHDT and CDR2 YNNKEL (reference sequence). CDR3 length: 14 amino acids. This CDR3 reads CASSQDFAGVEQFF. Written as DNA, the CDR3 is TGTGCCAGCAGCCAAGATTTTGCGGGAGTGGAGCAGTTCTTC.

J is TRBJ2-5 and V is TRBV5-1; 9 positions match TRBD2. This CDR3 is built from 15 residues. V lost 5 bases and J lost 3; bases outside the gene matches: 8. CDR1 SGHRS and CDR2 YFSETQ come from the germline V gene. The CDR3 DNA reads TGCGCCAGCAGGCGAAGCGGGAGGCTGGAAGAGACCCAGTACTTC. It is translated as CASRRSGRLEETQYF.

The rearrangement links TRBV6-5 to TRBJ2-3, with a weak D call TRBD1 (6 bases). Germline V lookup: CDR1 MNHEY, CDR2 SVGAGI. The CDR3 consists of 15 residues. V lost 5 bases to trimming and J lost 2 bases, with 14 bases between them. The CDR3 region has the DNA TGTGCCAGCAGTCTGGACAGTCTCTACACAGATACGCAGTATTTT. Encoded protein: CASSLDSLYTDTQYF.

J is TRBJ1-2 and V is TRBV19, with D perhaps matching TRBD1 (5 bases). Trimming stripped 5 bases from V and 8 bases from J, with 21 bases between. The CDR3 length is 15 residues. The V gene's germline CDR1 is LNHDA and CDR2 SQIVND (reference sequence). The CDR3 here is CASSQSRTRGGGYTF. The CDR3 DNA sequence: TGTGCCAGTAGTCAATCCCGAACAAGGGGAGGAGGCTACACCTTC.

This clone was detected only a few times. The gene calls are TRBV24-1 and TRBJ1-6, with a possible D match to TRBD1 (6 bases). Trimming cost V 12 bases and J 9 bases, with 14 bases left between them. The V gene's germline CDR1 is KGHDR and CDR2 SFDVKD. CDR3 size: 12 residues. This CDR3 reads CAHRVWGSPLHF. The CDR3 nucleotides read TGTGCCCACAGGGTGTGGGGTTCACCCCTCCACTTT.

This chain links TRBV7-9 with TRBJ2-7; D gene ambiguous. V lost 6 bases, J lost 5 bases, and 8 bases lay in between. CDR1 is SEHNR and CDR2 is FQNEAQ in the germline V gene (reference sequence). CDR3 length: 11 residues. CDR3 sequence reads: CASSVEDEQYF. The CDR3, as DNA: TGTGCCAGCAGTGTCGAAGACGAGCAGTACTTC. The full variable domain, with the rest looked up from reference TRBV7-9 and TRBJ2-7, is DTGVSQNPRHKITKRGQNVTFRCDPISEHNRLYWYRQTLGQGPEFLTYFQNEAQLEKSRLLSDRFSAERPKGSFSTLEIQRTEQGDSAMYLCASSVEDEQYFGPGTRLTVT.

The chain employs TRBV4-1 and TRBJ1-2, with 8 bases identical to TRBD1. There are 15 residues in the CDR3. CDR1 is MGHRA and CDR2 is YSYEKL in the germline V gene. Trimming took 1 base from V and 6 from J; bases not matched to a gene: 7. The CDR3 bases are TGCGCCAGCAGCCAAGCCGGCCCCAGGGGGCATGGCTACACCTTC. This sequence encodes CASSQAGPRGHGYTF.